These T cell receptor beta chains were read from a single sample in a study of blood T cell repertoires in COVID-19. Generated by immunoSEQ multiplex PCR, the TCRdb table keeps only in-frame clones and is missing some. Here the sample spans 150,000 to 200,000 clones, around nine tenths being singletons. Sequenced: peripheral blood. Receptor source: a woman aged 70-85 years with COVID-19, enrolled during active disease. CDR3s include the opening cysteine and the closing phenylalanine or tryptophan. A D gene is named only where the DNA matches it firmly. Some rows have no size entry. The others give once, few or many, or a class for an expanded clone.

16	TRBV11-2	-	TRBJ2-7	TRBD2	CASSGGGTSGSYEQYF	TGTGCCAGCAGCGGGGGAGGTACTAGCGGGTCCTACGAGCAGTACTTC
11	TRBV3-1/TRBV3-2	-	TRBJ2-6	-	CASSRRNVLTF	TGTGCCAGCAGCCGGCGGAACGTCCTGACTTTC
10	TRBV4-3	-	TRBJ2-7	-	CASVYSEQYF	TGCGCCAGCGTATACAGCGAGCAGTACTTC
15	TRBV19	-	TRBJ2-1	-	CASSIGGVRRNEQFF	TGTGCCAGTAGTATCGGAGGGGTTAGGCGCAATGAGCAGTTCTTC
11	TRBV19	-	TRBJ1-4	-	CASMRREKLFF	TGTGCCAGTATGAGAAGAGAAAAACTGTTTTTT
13	TRBV29-1	-	TRBJ1-5	-	CSVRMTGNQPQHF	TGCAGCGTGCGAATGACAGGCAATCAGCCCCAGCATTTT
14	TRBV19	-	TRBJ1-5	-	CASMAEKSNQPQHF	TGTGCCAGTATGGCAGAAAAGAGCAATCAGCCCCAGCATTTT
14	TRBV7-9	-	TRBJ2-7	TRBD2	CASSVSGSQYEQYF	TGTGCCAGCAGCGTAAGCGGGAGTCAGTACGAGCAGTACTTC
17	TRBV28	-	TRBJ2-3	TRBD1	CASSPQTGTGFPDTQYF	TGTGCCAGCAGTCCCCAAACCGGGACAGGGTTTCCCGATACGCAGTATTTT
14	TRBV6-5	-	TRBJ2-3	TRBD1	CASSDRQGQDTQYF	TGTGCCAGCAGCGACCGACAGGGGCAAGATACGCAGTATTTT
13	TRBV28	-	TRBJ1-2	-	CASSSRDTYGYTF	TGTGCCAGCAGTTCCCGGGACACGTATGGCTACACCTTC
16	TRBV11-3	-	TRBJ2-5	TRBD1	CASSTRQGALGETQYF	TGTGCCAGCAGCACCCGACAGGGGGCGTTGGGAGAGACCCAGTACTTC
13	TRBV6-5	-	TRBJ2-5	TRBD1	CASQTGAAETQYF	TGTGCCAGCCAGACAGGGGCGGCGGAGACCCAGTACTTC
15	TRBV5-1	once	TRBJ2-5	-	CASSLGTSFRETQYF	TGCGCCAGCAGCTTAGGGACTTCTTTTCGGGAGACCCAGTACTTC
14	TRBV6-5	few	TRBJ1-2	TRBD1	CAAMRAGGSYGYTF	TGTGCCGCAATGAGGGCAGGGGGCTCTTATGGCTACACCTTC